This record concerns one TCR beta chain sequence. Its matching antigen is unknown. PCR involved 60 Vbeta and 13 Jbeta primers. The assay was immunoSEQ multiplex PCR, and TCRdb's table has in-frame clones only and misses some. The table lists about 50,000 clones, with under 1.4% in the top ten. This entry comes from a study of cytomegalovirus exposure and HLA in healthy donors. The V gene's germline CDR1 is SGHNT and CDR2 YENEEA. CDR3 length equals 15 residues. Trimming removed 2 bases from V and 6 bases from J, with 13 bases in between. Notes on the study in general: Prior analysis indicated that the majority of TCR beta V segments exhibited productivity approximately 87% or approximately 30% of the time.

The sequence was obtained from a woman aged 40 to 50 in good health and CMV-seronegative. Input material: PBMCs. The chain has TRBV11-3 and TRBJ2-2; D possibly corresponds to TRBD1 (5 bases). CDR3 nucleotide sequence: TGTGCCAGCAGCTTAATAGGGGCTCGAGCCGGGGAGCTGTTTTTT. This codes for CASSLIGARAGELFF.